The rows below give T cell receptor beta chains drawn from one sample of a study of radiotherapy plus CTLA-4 blockade in lung cancer. TCRdb's table, derived via immunoSEQ multiplex PCR, lists solely in-frame clones and lacks some. Of about 31,000 clones listed, around 73% were seen once; the top ten hold 6% to 8%. Sequencing used peripheral blood, obtained from a patient treated with radiotherapy plus ipilimumab. These receptors were obtained from a human donor with non-small cell lung cancer who had stable disease on radiotherapy plus ipilimumab. CDR3s include the opening cysteine and the closing phenylalanine or tryptophan. The order of the fields is J gene, clone size, D gene, V gene, CDR3 protein, CDR3 DNA. The D gene is left open where the match is weak. Only part of the rows carry a size: once, few, many, or a class if the clone is expanded.

>TRBJ1-6|few|-|TRBV2
CASREGWGRQSPLHF
TGTGCCAGCAGGGAAGGCTGGGGGAGACAATCACCCCTCCACTTT
>TRBJ1-1|-|-|TRBV5-8
CASSFSVRMNTEAFF
TGTGCCAGCAGCTTTAGCGTCAGGATGAACACTGAAGCTTTCTTT
>TRBJ1-1|once|-|TRBV11-3
CASSFQANTEAFF
TGTGCCAGCAGCTTCCAGGCTAACACTGAAGCTTTCTTT
>TRBJ1-1|once|-|TRBV2
CASSASIMGLNTEAFF
TGTGCCAGCAGTGCAAGTATAATGGGACTTAACACTGAAGCTTTCTTT
>TRBJ1-1|-|-|TRBV9
CASSPVPENTEAFF
TGTGCCAGCAGCCCTGTGCCTGAGAACACTGAAGCTTTCTTT
>TRBJ1-1|-|-|TRBV27
CASSLGGMNTEAFF
TGTGCCAGCAGTTTGGGAGGGATGAACACTGAAGCTTTCTTT
>TRBJ2-7|-|-|TRBV21-1
CASSKAVYEQYF
TGTGCCAGCAGCAAAGCAGTCTACGAGCAGTACTTC
>TRBJ2-1|-|-|TRBV12-5
CASGLVNAYNEQFF
TGTGCTAGTGGTTTGGTAAATGCCTACAATGAGCAGTTCTTC
>TRBJ1-1|-|TRBD1|TRBV6-4
CASRAGGAGAEAFF
TGTGCCAGCAGAGCAGGGGGCGCAGGAGCTGAAGCTTTCTTT
>TRBJ1-5|-|-|TRBV2
CASSLGGAQPQHF
TGTGCCAGCAGCCTCGGGGGGGCCCAGCCCCAGCATTTT
>TRBJ1-1|once|-|TRBV5-5
CASSLDVNTEAFF
TGTGCCAGCAGTTTAGATGTGAACACTGAAGCTTTCTTT
>TRBJ2-5|-|TRBD2|TRBV5-1
CASSLASGEETQYF
TGCGCCAGCAGCTTGGCTAGCGGGGAAGAGACCCAGTACTTC
>TRBJ1-1|few|-|TRBV5-4
CASSFRIENTEAFF
TGTGCCAGCAGCTTCCGAATCGAGAACACTGAAGCTTTCTTT
>TRBJ2-3|-|TRBD2|TRBV10-3
CASSGTSGGVSDTQYF
TGTGCCAGTTCCGGGACTAGCGGGGGTGTTTCCGATACGCAGTATTTT
>TRBJ2-5|-|-|TRBV28
CASSLGSRRETQYF
TGTGCCAGCAGTTTGGGATCTAGGAGGGAGACCCAGTACTTC
>TRBJ1-6|-|-|TRBV2
CASSTLGYNSPLHF
TGTGCCAGCAGTACACTAGGGTATAATTCACCCCTCCACTTT
>TRBJ2-7|-|-|TRBV19
CASRGRDGTYEQYF
TGTGCCAGTAGAGGAAGGGACGGAACCTACGAGCAGTACTTC
>TRBJ1-5|-|TRBD1|TRBV6-6
CASSYLGQGVDQPQHF
TGTGCCAGCAGTTACCTAGGACAGGGCGTGGATCAGCCCCAGCATTTT
>TRBJ2-5|-|TRBD1|TRBV30
CAWSVVQGAFETQYF
TGTGCCTGGAGTGTAGTACAGGGGGCGTTTGAGACCCAGTACTTC
>TRBJ2-7|-|-|TRBV6-5
CASFGRSSYEQYF
TGTGCCAGTTTCGGGCGGAGCTCCTACGAGCAGTACTTC
>TRBJ1-5|-|TRBD1|TRBV6-5
CASSLGQGFRQPQHF
TGTGCCAGCAGTTTAGGACAGGGTTTTCGTCAGCCCCAGCATTTT
>TRBJ2-1|-|TRBD2|TRBV30
CAWGLANNEQFF
TGTGCCTGGGGACTAGCGAACAATGAGCAGTTCTTC
>TRBJ2-7|-|-|TRBV13
CASNVAGAGEQYF
TGTGCCAGCAACGTCGCAGGGGCGGGGGAGCAGTACTTC
>TRBJ1-2|-|-|TRBV28
CASSVGILRGAGNYGYTF
TGTGCCAGCAGTGTCGGGATTTTGCGGGGGGCAGGGAACTATGGCTACACCTTC
>TRBJ1-2|once|-|TRBV7-2
CASSLGTGNYGYTF
TGTGCCAGCAGCTTAGGAACAGGGAACTATGGCTACACCTTC
>TRBJ1-1|-|-|TRBV5-6
CASSSPRWNTEAFF
TGTGCCAGCAGCTCGCCGAGATGGAACACTGAAGCTTTCTTT
>TRBJ1-4|-|-|TRBV2
CASSEWGTALLNEKLFF
TGTGCCAGCAGTGAATGGGGGACGGCACTTCTAAATGAAAAACTGTTTTTT
>TRBJ1-1|-|-|TRBV9
CASSVRMNTEAFF
TGTGCCAGCAGCGTTAGGATGAACACTGAAGCTTTCTTT
>TRBJ1-1|few|TRBD1|TRBV28
CASSSIGHRGEGTEAFF
TGTGCCAGCAGCTCCATTGGACACAGGGGAGAGGGCACTGAAGCTTTCTTT
>TRBJ2-3|-|-|TRBV7-8
CASSQTVADTQYF
TGTGCCAGCAGCCAAACAGTAGCAGATACGCAGTATTTT
>TRBJ1-4|-|TRBD1|TRBV18
CASSPGTGARRGNEKLFF
TGTGCCAGCTCACCCGGGACAGGGGCCCGTCGGGGTAATGAAAAACTGTTTTTT
>TRBJ1-1|-|TRBD1|TRBV5-4
CASSLGGTVTEAFF
TGTGCCAGCAGCTTGGGGGGGACAGTCACTGAAGCTTTCTTT
>TRBJ1-1|once|-|TRBV27
CASSLLGAWAEAFF
TGTGCCAGCAGTTTATTGGGGGCGTGGGCTGAAGCTTTCTTT
>TRBJ1-2|-|-|TRBV10-3
CAISESAAGELFQGYTF
TGTGCCATCAGTGAGTCGGCGGCAGGGGAGCTTTTTCAGGGCTACACCTTC
>TRBJ2-1|-|TRBD2|TRBV30
CARSSGGAREQFF
TGTGCCCGCTCTAGCGGGGGGGCCCGGGAGCAGTTCTTC